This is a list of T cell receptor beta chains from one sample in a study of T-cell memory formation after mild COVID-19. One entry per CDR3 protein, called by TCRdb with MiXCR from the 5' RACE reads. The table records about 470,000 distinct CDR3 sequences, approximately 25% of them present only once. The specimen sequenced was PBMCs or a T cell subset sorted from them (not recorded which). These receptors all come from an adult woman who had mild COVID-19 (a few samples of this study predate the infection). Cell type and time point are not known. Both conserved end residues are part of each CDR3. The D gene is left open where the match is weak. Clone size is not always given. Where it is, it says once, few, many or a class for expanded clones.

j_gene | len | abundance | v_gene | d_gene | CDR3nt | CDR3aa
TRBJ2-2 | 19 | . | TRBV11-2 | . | TGTGCCAGCAGCTTAGGATATAAACACAGGGAACGGGGCACCGGGGAGCTGTTTTTT | CASSLGYKHRERGTGELFF
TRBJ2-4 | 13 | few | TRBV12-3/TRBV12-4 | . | TGTGCCAGCAAAGGGGTAGCCAAAAACATTCAGTACTTC | CASKGVAKNIQYF
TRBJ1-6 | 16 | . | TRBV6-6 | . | TGTGCCAGCAGTCCAGACAGATACCTAAATAATTCACCCCTCCACTTT | CASSPDRYLNNSPLHF
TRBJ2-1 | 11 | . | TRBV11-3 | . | TGTGCCTCGGACGGGCTAGGTGAGCAGTTCTTC | CASDGLGEQFF
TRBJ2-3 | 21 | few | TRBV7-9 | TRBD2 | TGTGCCAGCAGCCCCCGAGAGACTAGCGGGGGGTCCCCCGTCGGCACAGATACGCAGTATTTT | CASSPRETSGGSPVGTDTQYF
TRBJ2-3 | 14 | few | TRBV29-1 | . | TGCAGCGTAGCGGCCCTACTAAGCACAGATACGCAGTATTTT | CSVAALLSTDTQYF
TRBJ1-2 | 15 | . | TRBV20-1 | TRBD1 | TGCAGTGCTAGAGTGGGGGGACAGGGTCTGTATGGCTACACCTTC | CSARVGGQGLYGYTF
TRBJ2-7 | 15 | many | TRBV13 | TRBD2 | TGTGCCAGCAGCTTAGCCGGGACTAGCGGGAAGGAGCAGTACTTC | CASSLAGTSGKEQYF
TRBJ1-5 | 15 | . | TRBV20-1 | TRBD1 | TGCAGTGCTAGAGAGGACAGGGGAAACAATCAGCCCCAGCATTTT | CSAREDRGNNQPQHF
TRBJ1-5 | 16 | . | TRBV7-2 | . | TGTGCCAGCAGCTTAACCGGGAGTGGTGGCAATCAGCCCCAGCATTTT | CASSLTGSGGNQPQHF
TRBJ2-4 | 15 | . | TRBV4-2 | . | TGTGCCAGCAGCCAAGATCTGACCGGGGCGGAAATTCAGTACTTC | CASSQDLTGAEIQYF
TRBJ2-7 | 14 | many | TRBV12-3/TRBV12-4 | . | TGTGCCAGCAGGCGTTCCGGGACACCTGTCGAGCAGTACTTC | CASRRSGTPVEQYF
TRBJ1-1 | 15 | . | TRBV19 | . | TGTGCCAGTAGTCCCCCCGGGACTGGGGGAACTGAAGCTTTCTTT | CASSPPGTGGTEAFF
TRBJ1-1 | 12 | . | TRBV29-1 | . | TGCACCACCCAAGAGGGGGACACTGAAGCTTTCTTT | CTTQEGDTEAFF
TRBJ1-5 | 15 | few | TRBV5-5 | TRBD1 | TGTGCCAGCAGCTTGGGACAGGGAACCGGGCAGCCCCAGCATTTT | CASSLGQGTGQPQHF
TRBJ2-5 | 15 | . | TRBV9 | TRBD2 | TGTGCCAGCAGCGAGGGGGGGACTAGCAAAGAGACCCAGTACTTC | CASSEGGTSKETQYF
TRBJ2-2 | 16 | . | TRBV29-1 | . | TGCAGCGTTGAACGGGGGGCGGTGACCAACACCGGGGAGCTGTTTTTT | CSVERGAVTNTGELFF
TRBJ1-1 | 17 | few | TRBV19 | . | TGTGCCAGTAGTATATTAATAGGAGGACGTATGAACACTGAAGCTTTCTTT | CASSILIGGRMNTEAFF
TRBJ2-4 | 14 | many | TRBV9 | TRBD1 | TGTGCCAGCAGCGAACAGGGGGCCAAAAACATTCAGTACTTC | CASSEQGAKNIQYF
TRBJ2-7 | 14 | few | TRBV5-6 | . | TGTGCCAGCAGCTTGGAGTCGACACCACTGGAGCAGTACTTC | CASSLESTPLEQYF
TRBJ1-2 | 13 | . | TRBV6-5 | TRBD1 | TGTGCCAGCAGTCCGACAGGGGACTATGGCTACACCTTC | CASSPTGDYGYTF
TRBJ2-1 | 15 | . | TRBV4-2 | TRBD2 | TGTGCCAGCAGCCTACTAGCGGGGAGCCCCAATGAGCAGTTCTTC | CASSLLAGSPNEQFF
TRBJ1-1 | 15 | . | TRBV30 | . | TGTGCCTGGAGTCGTAGGGCCTCCTTGGGGACTGAAGCTTTCTTT | CAWSRRASLGTEAFF
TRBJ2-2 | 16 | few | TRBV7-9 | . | TGTGCCAGCAGCGGCGGGACAAGGGTGAACACCGGGGAGCTGTTTTTT | CASSGGTRVNTGELFF
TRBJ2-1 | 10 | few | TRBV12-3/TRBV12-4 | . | TGTGCCAGCAGTTTCCGTGAGCAGTTCTTC | CASSFREQFF
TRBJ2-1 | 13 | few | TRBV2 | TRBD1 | TGTGCCAGCAGTGATAACAGGGGGTGGGAGCAGTTCTTC | CASSDNRGWEQFF
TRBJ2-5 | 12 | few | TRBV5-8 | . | TGTGCCAGCAGCTTGGGGTCGCTACTCTCCTACTTC | CASSLGSLLSYF
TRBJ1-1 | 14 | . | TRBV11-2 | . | TGTGCCAGCAGCTCACAGGGATCTGGCACTGAAGCTTTCTTT | CASSSQGSGTEAFF
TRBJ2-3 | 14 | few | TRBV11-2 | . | TGTGCCAGCAGCTCTCCCGAAGACACAGATACGCAGTATTTT | CASSSPEDTDTQYF
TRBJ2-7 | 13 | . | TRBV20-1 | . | TGCAGTGCTAGAGTCGGGGGTCTCTACGAGCAGTACTTC | CSARVGGLYEQYF
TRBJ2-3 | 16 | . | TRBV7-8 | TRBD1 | TGTGCCAGCAGCTTAGTAGGGACAGGGGTGACAGATACGCAGTATTTT | CASSLVGTGVTDTQYF
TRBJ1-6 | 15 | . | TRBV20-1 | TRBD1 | TGCAGTGCTAGAGATAGGGCAGGGGGAAATTCACCCCTCCACTTT | CSARDRAGGNSPLHF
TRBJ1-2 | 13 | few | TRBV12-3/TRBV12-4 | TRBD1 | TGTGCCAGCAGTGACAGGGAGGACTATGGCTACACCTTC | CASSDREDYGYTF
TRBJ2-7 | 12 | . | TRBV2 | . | TGTGCCAGTAGTCCCCCGAGGGGAGAGCAGTACTTC | CASSPPRGEQYF
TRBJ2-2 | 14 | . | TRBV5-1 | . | TGCGCCAGCACCCCCCAAAGCGGAACCGGGGAGCTGTTTTTT | CASTPQSGTGELFF
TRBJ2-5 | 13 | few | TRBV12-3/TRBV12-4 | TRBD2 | TGTGCCAGCAGGCAAGCGGGGGGAGAGACCCAGTACTTC | CASRQAGGETQYF
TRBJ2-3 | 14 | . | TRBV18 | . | TGTGCCAGCTCACCGCCAACGAACACATATACGCAGTATTTT | CASSPPTNTYTQYF
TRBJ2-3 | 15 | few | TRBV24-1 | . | TGTGCCACCAGTGATAATAGCGGATACACAGATACGCAGTATTTT | CATSDNSGYTDTQYF
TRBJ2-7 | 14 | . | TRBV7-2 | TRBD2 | TGTGCCAGCAGCCGACATGGGACTAGCTCCGAGCAGTACTTC | CASSRHGTSSEQYF
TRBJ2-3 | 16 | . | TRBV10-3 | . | TGTGCCATCAGTGTCGCGACAGGAGCAGCAACAGATACGCAGTATTTT | CAISVATGAATDTQYF
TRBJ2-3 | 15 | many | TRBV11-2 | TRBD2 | TGTGCCAGCAGCTTAGGGGGACTAGCCCCAGATACGCAGTATTTT | CASSLGGLAPDTQYF
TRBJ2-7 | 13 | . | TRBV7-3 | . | TGTGCCAGCAGCCCTTCAGCATTTGGCGAGCAGTACTTC | CASSPSAFGEQYF
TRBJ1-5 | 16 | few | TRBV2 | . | TGTGCCAGCAGTGAAACGGGTGGACAGCGAGATCAGCCCCAGCATTTT | CASSETGGQRDQPQHF
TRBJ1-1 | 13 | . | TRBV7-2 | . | TGTGCCAGCAGCGGACGGCATGGCACTGAAGCTTTCTTT | CASSGRHGTEAFF
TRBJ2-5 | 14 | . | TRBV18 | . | TGTGCCAGCTCACCACCGTTAGGGGACGAGACCCAGTACTTC | CASSPPLGDETQYF
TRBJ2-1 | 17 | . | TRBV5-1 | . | TGCGCCAGCAGCTTGGGGACCTCCGACGGGAATTACAATGAGCAGTTCTTC | CASSLGTSDGNYNEQFF
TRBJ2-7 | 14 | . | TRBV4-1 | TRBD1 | TGCGCCAGCAGTCCGGGACAGGCGAACTACGAGCAGTACTTC | CASSPGQANYEQYF
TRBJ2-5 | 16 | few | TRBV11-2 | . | TGTGCCAGCAGTCCTTCCTCCGAAAGACGGTATGAGACCCAGTACTTC | CASSPSSERRYETQYF
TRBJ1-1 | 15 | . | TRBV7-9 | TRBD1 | TGTGCCAGCAGCTCTCGGACAGGGGGCGTAACTGAAGCTTTCTTT | CASSSRTGGVTEAFF
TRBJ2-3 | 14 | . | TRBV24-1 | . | TGTGCCACCAGTGATTTAGGCCCCACAGATACGCAGTATTTT | CATSDLGPTDTQYF